This T cell receptor beta chain was observed in a study of blood T cell repertoires in COVID-19. Study at large: The United States, Italy and Spain provided the acute and convalescent COVID-19 samples. T cells, B-cell-depleted T cells, or PBMCs provided the cDNA or gDNA that served as material.

V lost 6 bases and J lost 1, with 12 bases in between. Germline CDR1 and CDR2: SNHLY and FYNNEI. The CDR3 covers 14 residues. Original handling: Amplification of reference gene primers provided the estimated nucleated cell counts. Sequenced by immunoSEQ multiplex PCR; TCRdb stores in-frame clones only, minus some. The V and J calls and clone size come from that table; D and trimming were worked out from the DNA. The repertoire holds over 60,000 clones, 65% to 90% seen once, with about 1.1% in the top ten. The V gene is TRBV2, the J gene TRBJ1-2, with a weak D call TRBD1 (5 bases). Sequencing was done on a sample of peripheral blood. The receptor was derived from a man aged 40-55 years with acute or convalescent COVID-19. CDR3 sequence reads: CASREIQGNYGYTF. The CDR3 bases are TGTGCCAGCAGGGAGATCCAGGGTAACTATGGCTACACCTTC.